This entry concerns a single T cell receptor beta chain. Its target is unknown. Germline is not matched at one junction end, which may reflect a read error. The data originate from a study of T cell responses to AZD1222 COVID-19 vaccine. The study's findings and limits: The donors showed a predominance of white British ancestry and of females, with possible underestimation of clonal diversity. Vaccine-associated CD4 TCRs spanned spike, dominant at 160-218 and 743-854. Only 5 or 6 people who got AZD1222 tested seropositive at baseline.

Germline V CDR1 and CDR2: LGHDT, YNNKEL (reference sequence). The CDR3 contains 15 residues. This table comes from immunoSEQ multiplex PCR, and its TCRdb copy is limited to in-frame clones, with some not included. The data show fewer than 110,000 clones, roughly 91% seen once. This chain connects TRBV3-1 (or the pseudogene TRBV3-2) to TRBJ1-4; 7 bases line up with TRBD1. This clonotype originated in an adult in good health. The sequenced sample was peripheral blood, obtained on day 0 of AZD1222 vaccination. The CDR3 here is CASSQVTGAKEKLFF. Here the CDR3 DNA reads TGTGCCAGCAGCCAAGTAACAGGGGCTAAGGAAAAACTGTTTTTT.